Sequencing of this T cell receptor (beta chain) was carried out in a study of graft-versus-host responses after intestinal transplantation. About the research overall: The study gave all recipients anti-thymocyte globulin induction, then tacrolimus and steroids for about 3 years.

TCRdb's copy holds only in-frame clones and misses some; the assay was immunoSEQ multiplex PCR. The sample has around 30,000 clones, 87% seen once. V was clipped by 0 bases and J by 4 bases, with 8 bases between them. CDR1 and CDR2 from the germline V gene are MRHNA and SNTAGT. This CDR3 is 14 amino acids long. Sequences were derived from PBMCs, sampled nearly 470 days after intestinal transplantation. The sequence derives from a human patient who received an intestinal transplant, so some T cells may come from the graft donor. The chain combines TRBV6-4 with TRBJ2-3, with D hard to call. CDR3 sequence: CASSDSPGSDTQYF. The DNA for the CDR3 is TGTGCCAGCAGTGACTCTCCCGGTTCAGATACGCAGTATTTT.